A selection of T cell receptor beta chains follows, all from one sample in a study of radiotherapy plus CTLA-4 blockade in lung cancer. Generated by immunoSEQ multiplex PCR, the TCRdb table keeps only in-frame clones and is missing some. Of some 71,000 clones listed, 76% are singletons. The sequencing used peripheral blood, collected from a patient treated with radiotherapy plus ipilimumab. The receptors were sampled from a human donor with non-small cell lung cancer whose response to radiotherapy plus ipilimumab could not be evaluated. Some clones in this sample may be carry-over from other donors' samples. The CDR3 runs from the conserved cysteine through the conserved F or W. Fields, in order: clone size, CDR3 length, J gene, V gene, D gene, CDR3 DNA, CDR3 protein. D genes are given only for firm matches. Clone sizes are given selectively: once, few, many, or a class where the clone is expanded.

size: -; length: 13; J: TRBJ1-2; V: TRBV14; D: -; DNA: TGTGCCAGCAGCCAGGAGCTGAACTATGGCTACACCTTC; CDR3: CASSQELNYGYTF
size: -; length: 15; J: TRBJ2-2; V: TRBV7-2; D: -; DNA: TGTGCCAGCAGCTTGACCGGGACACAAACCGGGGAGCTGTTTTTT; CDR3: CASSLTGTQTGELFF
size: -; length: 15; J: TRBJ1-6; V: TRBV27; D: -; DNA: TGTGCCAGCCTCCGGGGGGCAGGGGATAATTCACCCCTCCACTTT; CDR3: CASLRGAGDNSPLHF
size: -; length: 15; J: TRBJ1-6; V: TRBV9; D: -; DNA: TGTGCCAGCAGCCCACCAGGGGCCGGGCATTCACCCCTCCACTTT; CDR3: CASSPPGAGHSPLHF
size: -; length: 19; J: TRBJ1-5; V: TRBV4-1; D: TRBD1; DNA: TGCGCCAGCAGCCCTAGTGGACAGGGGGCGAGGTATAGCAATCAGCCCCAGCATTTT; CDR3: CASSPSGQGARYSNQPQHF
size: many; length: 15; J: TRBJ1-4; V: TRBV6-5; D: -; DNA: TGTGCCAGCAGTCCCAGGACAGATTCTAATGAAAAACTGTTTTTT; CDR3: CASSPRTDSNEKLFF
size: -; length: 15; J: TRBJ2-7; V: TRBV4-3; D: -; DNA: TGCGCCAGCAGCCAAGATTTCCAGGGATTCGACGAGCAGTACTTC; CDR3: CASSQDFQGFDEQYF
size: -; length: 13; J: TRBJ2-7; V: TRBV27; D: -; DNA: TGTGCCAGCACTCGGAGGGGTTCCTACGAGCAGTACTTC; CDR3: CASTRRGSYEQYF
size: -; length: 15; J: TRBJ2-3; V: TRBV4-3; D: -; DNA: TGCGCCAGCAGCCAAGTTAACGGGCCGGGGGATACGCAGTATTTT; CDR3: CASSQVNGPGDTQYF
size: -; length: 16; J: TRBJ2-7; V: TRBV18; D: TRBD2; DNA: TGTGCCAGCTCACCGTGGACTAGCGGGATGTCCTACGAGCAGTACTTC; CDR3: CASSPWTSGMSYEQYF
size: -; length: 12; J: TRBJ1-1; V: TRBV5-6; D: -; DNA: TGTGCCAGCAGCAGACGGGGCACTGAAGCTTTCTTT; CDR3: CASSRRGTEAFF
size: -; length: 21; J: TRBJ2-3; V: TRBV4-2; D: TRBD2; DNA: TGTGCCAGCAGCCAAGAGCCCAGAGCGAGTGTAGCGGGGGGCCCCGCAGATACGCAGTATTTT; CDR3: CASSQEPRASVAGGPADTQYF
size: -; length: 13; J: TRBJ1-5; V: TRBV6-1; D: -; DNA: TGTGCCAGCAGTGAAGCCAGGTCGGAGCCCCAGCATTTT; CDR3: CASSEARSEPQHF
size: -; length: 14; J: TRBJ2-7; V: TRBV7-2; D: -; DNA: TGTGCCAGCAGCTGGGATCCTGGGAGGTACGAGCAGTACTTC; CDR3: CASSWDPGRYEQYF
size: -; length: 14; J: TRBJ1-1; V: TRBV5-1; D: -; DNA: TGCGCCAGCAGCTTGGACTACCCGAACACTGAAGCTTTCTTT; CDR3: CASSLDYPNTEAFF
size: -; length: 14; J: TRBJ2-7; V: TRBV7-8; D: TRBD1; DNA: TGTGCCAGCAGCTGGACAGGGACCTCCTACGAGCAGTACTTC; CDR3: CASSWTGTSYEQYF
size: -; length: 12; J: TRBJ1-3; V: TRBV7-9; D: -; DNA: TGTGCCAGCAGCTTCACAGGGAACACCATATATTTT; CDR3: CASSFTGNTIYF
size: -; length: 13; J: TRBJ1-2; V: TRBV10-3; D: TRBD1; DNA: TGTGCCAGCTCGGGACAGATGAGCTATGGCTACACCTTC; CDR3: CASSGQMSYGYTF
size: -; length: 13; J: TRBJ2-7; V: TRBV4-2; D: -; DNA: TGTGCCAGCAGCAAAGCAACAGGCTACGAGCAGTACTTC; CDR3: CASSKATGYEQYF
size: once; length: 15; J: TRBJ2-1; V: TRBV4-1; D: TRBD1; DNA: TGCGCCAGCAGCCGGGCGGACAGGCGTTACAATGAGCAGTTCTTC; CDR3: CASSRADRRYNEQFF
size: -; length: 16; J: TRBJ2-2; V: TRBV7-9; D: TRBD1; DNA: TGTGCCAGCAGCTCTTCCGGGACAGGGGGCACCGGGGAGCTGTTTTTT; CDR3: CASSSSGTGGTGELFF
size: -; length: 15; J: TRBJ1-4; V: TRBV19; D: TRBD1; DNA: TGTGCCAGTAGTGTCTCGGGACAGCCTAATGAAAAACTGTTTTTT; CDR3: CASSVSGQPNEKLFF
size: once; length: 14; J: TRBJ1-4; V: TRBV19; D: -; DNA: TGTGCCAGTAGTAGCCCCCCCCCGGATGAAAAACTGTTTTTT; CDR3: CASSSPPPDEKLFF
size: -; length: 13; J: TRBJ2-7; V: TRBV5-1; D: TRBD1; DNA: TGCGCCAGCGCCCGGGACAGCTCCTACGAGCAGTACTTC; CDR3: CASARDSSYEQYF
size: -; length: 14; J: TRBJ2-5; V: TRBV9; D: TRBD1; DNA: TGTGCCAGCAGCGCTCACAGGGGCCGGGAGACCCAGTACTTC; CDR3: CASSAHRGRETQYF
size: -; length: 14; J: TRBJ1-1; V: TRBV7-7; D: -; DNA: TGTGCTAGCACGCCCCGGCTCCTCGCGGGTATAGCTTTCTTT; CDR3: CASTPRLLAGIAFF
size: -; length: 14; J: TRBJ2-7; V: TRBV19; D: -; DNA: TGTGCCAGTAAATTAGGACACAGCCTCTACGAGCAGTACTTC; CDR3: CASKLGHSLYEQYF
size: -; length: 14; J: TRBJ1-2; V: TRBV28; D: TRBD1; DNA: TGTGCCAGCAGCTCCCGACAGGGAATATATGGCTACACCTTC; CDR3: CASSSRQGIYGYTF
size: -; length: 16; J: TRBJ2-5; V: TRBV4-2; D: TRBD2; DNA: TGTGCCAGCAGCCTGGGGGGGATGGGGGGGCAAGAGACCCAGTACTTC; CDR3: CASSLGGMGGQETQYF
size: -; length: 17; J: TRBJ1-5; V: TRBV7-8; D: TRBD1; DNA: TGTGCCAGCAGCCACGGACAGGGCTCCTATAGCAATCAGCCCCAGCATTTT; CDR3: CASSHGQGSYSNQPQHF
size: -; length: 16; J: TRBJ2-2; V: TRBV28; D: -; DNA: TGTGCCAGCAGTTTAGGGTTGGGGCCTAACACCGGGGAGCTGTTTTTT; CDR3: CASSLGLGPNTGELFF
size: few; length: 12; J: TRBJ1-3; V: TRBV5-8; D: -; DNA: TGTGCCAGCAGACAGCGGGGAAACACCATATATTTT; CDR3: CASRQRGNTIYF